Below are 24 T cell receptor beta chains sequenced from a single sample in a study of cytomegalovirus exposure and HLA in healthy donors. Sequencing was performed with immunoSEQ multiplex PCR; in TCRdb, only in-frame clones are kept and a portion is missing. Of about 120,000 clones in the sample, more than 75% were seen once. Sequenced input: PBMCs. All receptors come from a woman aged 25 to 45 in good health and CMV-seronegative.

V and J are TRBV7-2 and TRBJ2-3; TRBD2 is a possible D gene (6 bases). V lost 4 bases and J 6 bases, leaving 20 bases between the germline ends. The germline CDR1 and CDR2 sequences are SGHTA and FQGNSA. The CDR3 has 16 amino acids. This chain's CDR3 is CASSSRRAGQKDTQYF. For the CDR3, the DNA is TGTGCCAGCAGCTCTCGGAGGGCCGGCCAGAAGGATACGCAGTATTTT.

This rearrangement joins TRBV5-1 to TRBJ2-6, with a possible D match to TRBD1 (6 bases). Between the trimmed V and J ends, which lost 4 bases and 4 bases, there was a span of 15 bases. This CDR3 has 16 amino acids. CDR1 and CDR2 (germline): SGHRS, YFSETQ. CDR3 in DNA: TGCGCCAGCAGCCCCGAAGGACAGTTAGGGGCCAACGTCCTGACTTTC. Protein: CASSPEGQLGANVLTF.

V and J are TRBV4-1 and TRBJ2-4; maybe TRBD2 (7 bases). Trimming removed 6 bases from V and 2 bases from J, with 11 bases in between. This CDR3 region has 14 residues. Germline V gene sequence: CDR1 MGHRA, CDR2 YSYEKL. CDR3 protein: CASSPGGPKNIQYF. The CDR3, as DNA: TGCGCCAGCAGTCCCGGGGGGCCCAAAAACATTCAGTACTTC.

This clone was seen just once. The chain carries TRBV18 and TRBJ2-7; 10 bases map to TRBD1. Germline CDR1 reads KGHSH; CDR2 reads LQKENI. Trimming at V came to 3 bases and at J to 3 bases, leaving 5 bases not matched to a gene. This CDR3 contains 15 residues. The CDR3 DNA follows: TGTGCCAGCTCACCTCGTGGGACAGGGGACTACGAGCAGTACTTC. Its protein is CASSPRGTGDYEQYF.

CDR3 in DNA: TGTGCCAGTAGTCCCCAACGGGGGGCTCTAAGTCGAGAGACCCAGTACTTC. It yields the protein CASSPQRGALSRETQYF. The J gene is TRBJ2-5, the V gene TRBV19; D may be TRBD2 (7 bases). Germline V gene lookup returns CDR1 LNHDA and CDR2 SQIVND (reference sequence). V dropped 5 bases and J dropped 4 bases, with 23 bases sitting between them. There are 17 residues in the CDR3.

V is TRBV11-2 and J is TRBJ1-1; TRBD1 matches at 9 bases. V dropped 6 bases and J dropped 11; count of bases not matched to a gene: 10. Per the germline V gene, CDR1 is SGHAT and CDR2 is FQNNGV. CDR3 size: 13 residues. CDR3 in DNA: TGTGCCAGCAGTCCAAGGGACAGGGCTCGGGCTTTCTTT. Translating it yields CASSPRDRARAFF.

CDR3: CASSLGESYGYTF. The CDR3 region has the DNA TGTGCCAGCAGCTTAGGGGAGTCCTATGGCTACACCTTC. The rearrangement joins TRBV7-9 to TRBJ1-2; D unresolved. The germline CDR1 and CDR2 sequences are SEHNR and FQNEAQ (reference sequence). The CDR3 has 13 amino acids. Trimming cost V 1 base and J 4 bases, with 7 bases left between them.

The genes are TRBV28 and TRBJ2-1; 12 bases are shared with TRBD1. The V and J ends lost 6 bases and 12 bases, in that order; junction bases with no gene match: 12. The CDR3 covers 15 residues. The germline gives CDR1 MDHEN, CDR2 SYDVKM. The CDR3 DNA is TGTGCCAGCAGCCCACCGGGACAGGGGGCGTTCAGGCAGTTCTTC. Amino acid sequence: CASSPPGQGAFRQFF.

The chain recombines TRBV5-4 with TRBJ2-7; weak D call: TRBD2 (6 bases). Germline V CDR1 and CDR2: SGHNT, YYREEE (reference sequence). The CDR3 is made up of 14 amino acids. The V end was cut by 4 bases, the J end by 0 bases, with 11 bases between. CDR3 loop: CASSPRESSYEQYF. For the CDR3, the DNA is TGTGCCAGCAGCCCCCGGGAGAGCTCCTACGAGCAGTACTTC.

Remarks on this clone: At one end the junction does not follow the germline gene, possibly because of a read error. The chain links TRBV19 to TRBJ1-2; TRBD1 matches at 7 bases. Germline-derived CDR1 and CDR2 are LNHDA and SQIVND (reference sequence). The CDR3 consists of 11 residues. The CDR3 region has the DNA TGTGCCAGTAGTATGCGGACAGGCCTCTCGTTC. This codes for CASSMRTGLSF.

The V gene is TRBV6-4, the J gene TRBJ2-3; D gene uncertain. Between the trimmed V and J ends, which lost 0 bases and 4 bases, there was a span of 8 bases. This CDR3 has 14 amino acids. Germline V gives CDR1 MRHNA, CDR2 SNTAGT. The DNA for the CDR3 is TGTGCCAGCAGTGACTCGGCCGAACCAGATACGCAGTATTTT. This codes for CASSDSAEPDTQYF.

The chain combines TRBV10-3 with TRBJ1-5; D might be TRBD1 (6 bases). Germline values: CDR1 ENHRY, CDR2 SYGVKD. V lost 2 bases and J 5 bases, leaving 13 bases between the germline ends. This CDR3 has 15 residues. The CDR3 DNA sequence: TGTGCCATCAGTGAGGAGGGGGGGCCATATCAGCCCCAGCATTTT. Amino acid sequence: CAISEEGGPYQPQHF.

The chain combines TRBV13 with TRBJ2-7; 8 bases match TRBD2. The length of the CDR3 is 17 residues. The germline V gene encodes CDR1 PRHDT and CDR2 FYEKMQ (reference sequence). V shed 7 bases and J 4 bases; nucleotides not matched to a gene: 18. The CDR3 DNA is TGTGCCAGCACCCTAGGCCGGGGGGGCAGGAGGGGATACGAGCAGTACTTC. This encodes CASTLGRGGRRGYEQYF.

The genes are TRBV6-5 and TRBJ1-3, with D perhaps matching TRBD1 (5 bases). Germline V lookup: CDR1 MNHEY, CDR2 SVGAGI. CDR3 length equals 15 residues. V dropped 5 bases and J dropped 5 bases, with 16 bases sitting between them. CDR3 sequence (DNA): TGTGCCAGCAGTGGGGAGGGGATAGGGAGAAACACCATATATTTT. Protein sequence: CASSGEGIGRNTIYF.

The chain links TRBV14 to TRBJ2-7; maybe TRBD2 (5 bases). V lost 1 base and J lost 3, with 16 bases in between. The length of the CDR3 is 16 residues. Germline V gene data show CDR1 as SGHDN and CDR2 as FVKESK. DNA of the CDR3: TGTGCCAGCAGCCAAGCACCAGGTACCGGACTCTACGAGCAGTACTTC. It translates to CASSQAPGTGLYEQYF.

The chain recombines TRBV5-1 with TRBJ2-7, with D perhaps TRBD1 (6 bases). Trimming removed 4 bases at V and 8 bases at J, with 22 bases between. This CDR3 spans 15 amino acids. The germline gives CDR1 SGHRS, CDR2 YFSETQ. For the CDR3, the DNA is TGCGCCAGCAGCGCAAATCCGGGACAACTAAATCAGCAGTACTTC. Encoded protein: CASSANPGQLNQQYF. Combining the CDR3 with reference TRBV5-1 and TRBJ2-7 gives the whole variable domain KAGVTQTPRYLIKTRGQQVTLSCSPISGHRSVSWYQQTPGQGLQFLFEYFSETQRNKGNFPGRFSGRQFSNSRSEMNVSTLELGDSALYLCASSANPGQLNQQYFGPGTRLTVT.

The J gene is TRBJ2-3, the V gene TRBV7-2, with TRBD2 identical over 8 bases. CDR3 length: 17 residues. CDR1 and CDR2 from the germline V gene are SGHTA and FQGNSA. With V trimmed by 2 bases and J by 4 bases, 11 bases remained unmatched. The CDR3 loop reads CASSLRRGGLYADTQYF. CDR3 sequence (DNA): TGTGCCAGCAGCTTAAGACGGGGGGGCCTCTATGCAGATACGCAGTATTTT.

The V gene is TRBV28, the J gene TRBJ1-3; unclear D gene. The length of the CDR3 is 15 residues. V gave up 2 bases and J gave up 3 bases, with 11 bases separating them. CDR1 is MDHEN and CDR2 is SYDVKM in the germline V gene. CDR3 DNA: TGTGCCAGCAGTTTACCCACAGTGGTTGGAAACACCATATATTTT. It translates to CASSLPTVVGNTIYF.

The rearrangement joins TRBV6-5 to TRBJ2-5; weak D call: TRBD2 (6 bases). The germline V and J ends were trimmed by 5 bases and 5 bases, with 15 bases remaining between them. Germline V gene data show CDR1 as MNHEY and CDR2 as SVGAGI. The CDR3 runs to 14 residues. As DNA, the CDR3 is TGTGCCAGCAGTATTAGCCGGGGGAGGGAGACCCAGTACTTC. Protein product: CASSISRGRETQYF.

The V call is TRBV23-1, the J call TRBJ2-7; 7 positions agree with TRBD1. TRBV23-1 is classed as an ORF, of uncertain function. This CDR3 has 16 residues. The trim removed 2 bases at V and 4 bases at J, leaving 11 bases unmatched. CDR3 nucleotides: TGCGCCAGCAGTCAAGGGTCCGTCAGGGGGTTTTACGAGCAGTACTTC. This encodes CASSQGSVRGFYEQYF.

The V call is TRBV19, the J call TRBJ1-5; D unresolved. The germline CDR1 and CDR2 sequences are LNHDA and SQIVND (reference sequence). This CDR3 contains 12 residues. The ends were cut back, 8 bases at V and 1 base at J, with 6 bases in the middle. Here the CDR3 DNA reads TGTGCCAGTCGGAGGAGCAATCAGCCCCAGCATTTT. It translates to CASRRSNQPQHF.

This sequence joins TRBV6-6 and TRBJ2-7; possibly TRBD2 for D (6 bases). The V gene lost 2 bases and the J gene lost 1 base, with 12 bases spanning the gap. The length of the CDR3 is 15 residues. The germline CDR1 and CDR2 sequences are MNHNY and SVGAGI (reference sequence). The chain's CDR3 is CASSYRQEGSYEQYF. The CDR3 DNA reads TGTGCCAGCAGTTACCGTCAGGAGGGATCCTACGAGCAGTACTTC.

V and J are TRBV15 and TRBJ2-7, with 9 bases aligning to TRBD1. V shed 6 bases and J 2 bases; nucleotides not matched to a gene: 5. The CDR3 is 14 amino acids. Germline CDR1 reads LNHNV; CDR2 reads YYDKDF (reference sequence). CDR3 sequence: CATRNTGGAYEQYF. CDR3 DNA: TGTGCCACCAGGAATACAGGGGGCGCCTACGAGCAGTACTTC.

The chain joins TRBV2 to TRBJ2-1; 15 bases align to TRBD2. V was clipped by 5 bases and J by 9 bases; unmatched bases: 11. Germline CDR1 and CDR2: SNHLY and FYNNEI. The CDR3 runs 17 residues. CDR3 sequence (DNA): TGTGCCAGCAGTCCCCCCGGACTAGCGGGGGGGTCTGGTGAGCAGTTCTTC. It codes for CASSPPGLAGGSGEQFF.